This T cell receptor (beta chain) was profiled in a study of breast tumors, draining lymph nodes, adjacent tissues. Study findings and constraints: Tumor TCR diversity was below lymph nodes but above nontumor tissue. The lymph node origin of tumor T cells was framed as consistent with a hypothesis, not demonstrated.

Germline CDR1 reads LGHNA; CDR2 reads YNFKEQ. The CDR3 sequence is 14 residues long. V lost 0 bases to trimming and J lost 8 bases, with 11 bases between them. TCRdb re-called the multiplex PCR reads through MiXCR, storing one row per CDR3 protein. This table has about 12,000 distinct CDR3 sequences, approximately 50% appearing once. Points on this clonotype: Its antigen is still unknown.

The sequence derives from a female donor with breast cancer. Some clones in this sample may be carry-over from other donors' samples. The rearrangement links TRBV4-2 to TRBJ2-1, with D perhaps given as TRBD1 or TRBD2 (5 bases each). The sequencing sample was made of breast tumor tissue. The CDR3 loop is CASSQDLGVDEQFF. In nucleotides, the CDR3 is TGTGCCAGCAGCCAAGATCTGGGGGTAGATGAGCAGTTCTTC.